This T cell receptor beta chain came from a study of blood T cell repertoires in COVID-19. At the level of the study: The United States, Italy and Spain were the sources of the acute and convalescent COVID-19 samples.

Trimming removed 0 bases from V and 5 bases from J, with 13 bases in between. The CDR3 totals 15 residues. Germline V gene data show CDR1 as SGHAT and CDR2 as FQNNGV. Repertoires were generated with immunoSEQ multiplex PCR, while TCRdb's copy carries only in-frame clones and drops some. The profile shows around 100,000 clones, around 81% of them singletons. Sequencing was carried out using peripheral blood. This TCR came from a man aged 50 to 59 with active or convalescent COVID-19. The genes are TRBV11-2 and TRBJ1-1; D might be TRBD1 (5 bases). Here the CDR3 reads CASSLDETARTEAFF. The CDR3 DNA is TGTGCCAGCAGCTTAGATGAGACAGCGCGAACTGAAGCTTTCTTT.